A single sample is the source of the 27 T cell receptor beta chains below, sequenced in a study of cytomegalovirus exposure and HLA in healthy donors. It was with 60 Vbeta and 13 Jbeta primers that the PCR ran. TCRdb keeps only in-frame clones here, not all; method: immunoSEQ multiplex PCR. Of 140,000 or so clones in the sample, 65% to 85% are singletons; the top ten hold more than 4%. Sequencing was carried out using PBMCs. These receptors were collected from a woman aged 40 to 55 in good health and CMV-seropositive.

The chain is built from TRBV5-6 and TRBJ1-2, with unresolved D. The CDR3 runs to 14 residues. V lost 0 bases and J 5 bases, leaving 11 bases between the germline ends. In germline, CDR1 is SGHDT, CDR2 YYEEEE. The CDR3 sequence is CASSLGFGDYGYTF. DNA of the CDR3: TGTGCCAGCAGCTTGGGCTTCGGGGATTATGGCTACACCTTC. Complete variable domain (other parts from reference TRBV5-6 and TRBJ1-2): DAGVTQSPTHLIKTRGQQVTLRCSPKSGHDTVSWYQQALGQGPQFIFQYYEEEERQRGNFPDRFSGHQFPNYSSELNVNALLLGDSALYLCASSLGFGDYGYTFGSGTRLTVV.

Here the CDR3 DNA reads TGTGCCAGCAGAGGGACCGGACAGGGGAACACCATATATTTT. This sequence encodes CASRGTGQGNTIYF. J is TRBJ1-3 and V is TRBV2; 9 bases match TRBD1. V shed 6 bases, J shed 7 bases, and the junction held 7 bases outside the gene matches. Germline CDR1 is SNHLY and CDR2 is FYNNEI. CDR3 length equals 14 residues.

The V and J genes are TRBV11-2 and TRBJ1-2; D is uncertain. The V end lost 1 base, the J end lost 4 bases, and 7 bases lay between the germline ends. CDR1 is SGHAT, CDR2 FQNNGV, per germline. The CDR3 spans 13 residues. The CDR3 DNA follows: TGTGCCAGCAGCTTAGGCTCGGGCTATGGCTACACCTTC. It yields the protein CASSLGSGYGYTF.

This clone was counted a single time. The CDR3 loop reads CASSATGDRTEAFF. The DNA of the CDR3 is TGTGCCAGCAGTGCCACAGGGGATAGAACTGAAGCTTTCTTT. The J gene is TRBJ1-1, the V gene TRBV6-1, with TRBD1 matching 7 bases. The CDR3 has 14 amino acids. In germline, CDR1 is MNHNS, CDR2 SASEGT. Trimming took 4 bases from V and 5 from J; bases not matched to a gene: 7.

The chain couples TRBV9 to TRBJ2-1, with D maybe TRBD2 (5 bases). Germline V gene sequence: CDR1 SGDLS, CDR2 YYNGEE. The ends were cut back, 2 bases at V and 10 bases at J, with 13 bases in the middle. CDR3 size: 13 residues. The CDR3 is CASSVSEALEQFF. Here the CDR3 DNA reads TGTGCCAGCAGCGTTAGCGAGGCTCTAGAGCAGTTCTTC.

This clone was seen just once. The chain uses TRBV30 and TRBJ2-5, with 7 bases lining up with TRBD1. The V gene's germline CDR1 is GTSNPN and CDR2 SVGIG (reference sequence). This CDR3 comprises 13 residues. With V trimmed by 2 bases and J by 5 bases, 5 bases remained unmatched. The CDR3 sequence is CAWSLQGSETQYF. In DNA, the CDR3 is TGTGCCTGGAGTCTACAGGGGAGCGAGACCCAGTACTTC.

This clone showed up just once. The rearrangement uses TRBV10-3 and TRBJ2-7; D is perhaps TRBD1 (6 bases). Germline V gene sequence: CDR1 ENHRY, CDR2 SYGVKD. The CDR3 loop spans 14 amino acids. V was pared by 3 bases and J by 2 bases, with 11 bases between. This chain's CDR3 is CAISDRGIPYEQYF. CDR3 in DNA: TGTGCCATCAGTGACAGGGGAATTCCCTACGAGCAGTACTTC.

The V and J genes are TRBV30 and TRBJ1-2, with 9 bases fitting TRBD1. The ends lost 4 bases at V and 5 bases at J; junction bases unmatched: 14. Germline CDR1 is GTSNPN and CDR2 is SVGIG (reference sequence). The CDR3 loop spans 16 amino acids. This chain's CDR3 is CAWNKRDRATSYGYTF. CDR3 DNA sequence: TGTGCCTGGAACAAACGGGACAGGGCTACCTCTTATGGCTACACCTTC.

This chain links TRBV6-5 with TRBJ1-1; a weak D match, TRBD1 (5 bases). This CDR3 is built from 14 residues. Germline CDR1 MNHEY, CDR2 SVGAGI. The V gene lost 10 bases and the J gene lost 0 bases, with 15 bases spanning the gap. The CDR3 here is CATLLGRMNTEAFF. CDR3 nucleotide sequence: TGTGCCACCCTTTTGGGGCGAATGAACACTGAAGCTTTCTTT.

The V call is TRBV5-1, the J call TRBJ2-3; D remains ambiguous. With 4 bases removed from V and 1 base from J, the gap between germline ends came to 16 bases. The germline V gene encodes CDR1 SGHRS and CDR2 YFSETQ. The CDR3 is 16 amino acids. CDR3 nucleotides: TGCGCCAGCAGCCCTACCCTCGTGGGCGGCACAGATACGCAGTATTTT. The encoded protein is CASSPTLVGGTDTQYF.

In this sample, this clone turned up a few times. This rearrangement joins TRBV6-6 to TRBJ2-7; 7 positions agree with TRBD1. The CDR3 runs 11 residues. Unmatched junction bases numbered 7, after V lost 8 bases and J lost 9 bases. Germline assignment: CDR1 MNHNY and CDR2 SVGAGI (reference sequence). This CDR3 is CASSTGDGQYF. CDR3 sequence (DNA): TGTGCCAGCTCCACAGGGGACGGGCAGTACTTC.

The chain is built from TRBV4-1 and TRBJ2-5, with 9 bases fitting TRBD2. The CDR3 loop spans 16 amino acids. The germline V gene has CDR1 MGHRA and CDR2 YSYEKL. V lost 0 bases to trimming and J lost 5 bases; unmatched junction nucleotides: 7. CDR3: CASSQDGAGTSETQYF. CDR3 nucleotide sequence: TGCGCCAGCAGCCAAGATGGGGCCGGGACTAGCGAGACCCAGTACTTC.

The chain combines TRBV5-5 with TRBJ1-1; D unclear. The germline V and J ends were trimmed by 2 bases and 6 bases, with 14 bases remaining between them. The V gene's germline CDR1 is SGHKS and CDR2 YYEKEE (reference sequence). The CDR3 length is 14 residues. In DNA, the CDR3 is TGTGCCAGCAGCTTTAATTCGAGGATATCTGAAGCTTTCTTT. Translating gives CASSFNSRISEAFF. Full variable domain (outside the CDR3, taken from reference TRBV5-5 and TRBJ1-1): DAGVTQSPTHLIKTRGQQVTLRCSPISGHKSVSWYQQVLGQGPQFIFQYYEKEERGRGNFPDRFSARQFPNYSSELNVNALLLGDSALYLCASSFNSRISEAFFGQGTRLTVV.

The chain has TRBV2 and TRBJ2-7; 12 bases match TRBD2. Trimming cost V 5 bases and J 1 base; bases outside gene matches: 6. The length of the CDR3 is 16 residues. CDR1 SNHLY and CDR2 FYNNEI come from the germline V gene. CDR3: CASSPTSGSSSYEQYF. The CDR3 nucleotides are TGTGCCAGCAGTCCGACTAGCGGGAGTTCTTCCTACGAGCAGTACTTC.

The CDR3 reads CAWGGTGAGNEQFF. The CDR3 nucleotides read TGTGCCTGGGGCGGAACAGGGGCCGGAAATGAGCAGTTCTTC. V usage is TRBV30 and J usage is TRBJ2-1; 7 bases match TRBD1. The junction had 11 bases not matched to a gene; V was cut back by 5 bases and J by 7 bases. CDR1 and CDR2 (germline): GTSNPN, SVGIG (reference sequence). The CDR3 length is 14 residues.

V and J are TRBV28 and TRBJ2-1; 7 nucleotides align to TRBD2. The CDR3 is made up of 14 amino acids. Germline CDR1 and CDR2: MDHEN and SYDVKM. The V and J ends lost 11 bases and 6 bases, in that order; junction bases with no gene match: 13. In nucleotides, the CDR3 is TGTGCCCTTGGGGGGGAGGGAAGGGGCAATGAGCAGTTCTTC. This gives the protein CALGGEGRGNEQFF.

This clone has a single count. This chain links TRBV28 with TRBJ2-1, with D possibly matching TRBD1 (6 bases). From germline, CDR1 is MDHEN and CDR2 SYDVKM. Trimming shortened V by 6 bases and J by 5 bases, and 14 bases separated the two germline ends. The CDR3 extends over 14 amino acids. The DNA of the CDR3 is TGTGCCAGCAGCCGGCCCGGACAGCACAATGAGCAGTTCTTC. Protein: CASSRPGQHNEQFF.

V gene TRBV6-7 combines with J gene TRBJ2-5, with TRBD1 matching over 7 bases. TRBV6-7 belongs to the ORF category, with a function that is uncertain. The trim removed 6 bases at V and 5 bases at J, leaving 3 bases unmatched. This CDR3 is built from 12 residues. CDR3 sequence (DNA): TGTGCCAGCAGGCTCAGGGGGGAGACCCAGTACTTC. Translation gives CASRLRGETQYF.

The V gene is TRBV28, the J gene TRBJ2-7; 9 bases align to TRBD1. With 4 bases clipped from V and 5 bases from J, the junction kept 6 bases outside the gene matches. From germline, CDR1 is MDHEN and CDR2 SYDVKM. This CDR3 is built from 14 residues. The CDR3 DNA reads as TGTGCCAGCAGTTCTCTGGGACAGGGTGACGAGCAGTACTTC. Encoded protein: CASSSLGQGDEQYF.

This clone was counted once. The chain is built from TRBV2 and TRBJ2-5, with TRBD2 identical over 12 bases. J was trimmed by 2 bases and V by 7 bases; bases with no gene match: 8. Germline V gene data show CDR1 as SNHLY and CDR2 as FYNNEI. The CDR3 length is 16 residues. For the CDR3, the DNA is TGTGCCAGCAATAGGGCGACTAGCGGGGGACAAGAGACCCAGTACTTC. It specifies CASNRATSGGQETQYF.

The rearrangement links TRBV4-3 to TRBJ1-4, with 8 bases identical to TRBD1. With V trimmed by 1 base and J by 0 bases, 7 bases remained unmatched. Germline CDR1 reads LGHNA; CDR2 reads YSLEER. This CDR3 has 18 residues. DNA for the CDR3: TGCGCCAGCAGCCAAGGGGCAGGACAGGGAGCAACTAATGAAAAACTGTTTTTT. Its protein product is CASSQGAGQGATNEKLFF.

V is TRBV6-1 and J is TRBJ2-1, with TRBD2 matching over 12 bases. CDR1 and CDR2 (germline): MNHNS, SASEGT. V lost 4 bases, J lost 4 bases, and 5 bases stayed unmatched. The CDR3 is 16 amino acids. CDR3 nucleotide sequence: TGTGCCAGCAGTGCACGACTAGCGGGGGCGTACAATGAGCAGTTCTTC. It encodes CASSARLAGAYNEQFF.

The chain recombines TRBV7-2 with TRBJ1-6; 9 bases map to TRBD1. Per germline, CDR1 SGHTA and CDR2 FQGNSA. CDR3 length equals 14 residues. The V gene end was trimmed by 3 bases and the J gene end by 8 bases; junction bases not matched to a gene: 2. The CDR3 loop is CASSFRTGDSPLHF. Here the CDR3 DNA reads TGTGCCAGCAGCTTTAGGACAGGGGATTCACCCCTCCACTTT.

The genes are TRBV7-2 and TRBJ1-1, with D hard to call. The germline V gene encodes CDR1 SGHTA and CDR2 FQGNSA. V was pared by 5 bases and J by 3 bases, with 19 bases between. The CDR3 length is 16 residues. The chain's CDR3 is CASSPQMARQDTEAFF. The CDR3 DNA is TGTGCCAGCAGCCCCCAGATGGCTCGGCAGGACACTGAAGCTTTCTTT.

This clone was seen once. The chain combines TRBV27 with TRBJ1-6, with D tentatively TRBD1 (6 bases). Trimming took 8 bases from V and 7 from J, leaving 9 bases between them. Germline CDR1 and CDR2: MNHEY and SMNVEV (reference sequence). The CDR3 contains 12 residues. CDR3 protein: CASGTGNSPLHF. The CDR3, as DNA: TGTGCCAGCGGAACAGGGAATTCACCCCTCCACTTT.

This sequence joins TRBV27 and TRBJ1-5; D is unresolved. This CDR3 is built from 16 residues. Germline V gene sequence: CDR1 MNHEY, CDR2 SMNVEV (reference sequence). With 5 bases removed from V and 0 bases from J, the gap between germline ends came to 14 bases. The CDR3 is CASSPRFGPSNQPQHF. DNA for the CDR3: TGTGCCAGCAGTCCTCGCTTTGGGCCTAGCAATCAGCCCCAGCATTTT.

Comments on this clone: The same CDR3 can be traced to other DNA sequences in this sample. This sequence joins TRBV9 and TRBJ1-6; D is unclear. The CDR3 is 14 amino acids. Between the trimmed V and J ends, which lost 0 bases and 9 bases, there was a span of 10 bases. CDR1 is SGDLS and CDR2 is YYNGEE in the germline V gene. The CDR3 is CASSVDSTGSPLHF. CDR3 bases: TGTGCCAGCAGCGTAGACTCTACGGGTTCACCCCTCCACTTT.